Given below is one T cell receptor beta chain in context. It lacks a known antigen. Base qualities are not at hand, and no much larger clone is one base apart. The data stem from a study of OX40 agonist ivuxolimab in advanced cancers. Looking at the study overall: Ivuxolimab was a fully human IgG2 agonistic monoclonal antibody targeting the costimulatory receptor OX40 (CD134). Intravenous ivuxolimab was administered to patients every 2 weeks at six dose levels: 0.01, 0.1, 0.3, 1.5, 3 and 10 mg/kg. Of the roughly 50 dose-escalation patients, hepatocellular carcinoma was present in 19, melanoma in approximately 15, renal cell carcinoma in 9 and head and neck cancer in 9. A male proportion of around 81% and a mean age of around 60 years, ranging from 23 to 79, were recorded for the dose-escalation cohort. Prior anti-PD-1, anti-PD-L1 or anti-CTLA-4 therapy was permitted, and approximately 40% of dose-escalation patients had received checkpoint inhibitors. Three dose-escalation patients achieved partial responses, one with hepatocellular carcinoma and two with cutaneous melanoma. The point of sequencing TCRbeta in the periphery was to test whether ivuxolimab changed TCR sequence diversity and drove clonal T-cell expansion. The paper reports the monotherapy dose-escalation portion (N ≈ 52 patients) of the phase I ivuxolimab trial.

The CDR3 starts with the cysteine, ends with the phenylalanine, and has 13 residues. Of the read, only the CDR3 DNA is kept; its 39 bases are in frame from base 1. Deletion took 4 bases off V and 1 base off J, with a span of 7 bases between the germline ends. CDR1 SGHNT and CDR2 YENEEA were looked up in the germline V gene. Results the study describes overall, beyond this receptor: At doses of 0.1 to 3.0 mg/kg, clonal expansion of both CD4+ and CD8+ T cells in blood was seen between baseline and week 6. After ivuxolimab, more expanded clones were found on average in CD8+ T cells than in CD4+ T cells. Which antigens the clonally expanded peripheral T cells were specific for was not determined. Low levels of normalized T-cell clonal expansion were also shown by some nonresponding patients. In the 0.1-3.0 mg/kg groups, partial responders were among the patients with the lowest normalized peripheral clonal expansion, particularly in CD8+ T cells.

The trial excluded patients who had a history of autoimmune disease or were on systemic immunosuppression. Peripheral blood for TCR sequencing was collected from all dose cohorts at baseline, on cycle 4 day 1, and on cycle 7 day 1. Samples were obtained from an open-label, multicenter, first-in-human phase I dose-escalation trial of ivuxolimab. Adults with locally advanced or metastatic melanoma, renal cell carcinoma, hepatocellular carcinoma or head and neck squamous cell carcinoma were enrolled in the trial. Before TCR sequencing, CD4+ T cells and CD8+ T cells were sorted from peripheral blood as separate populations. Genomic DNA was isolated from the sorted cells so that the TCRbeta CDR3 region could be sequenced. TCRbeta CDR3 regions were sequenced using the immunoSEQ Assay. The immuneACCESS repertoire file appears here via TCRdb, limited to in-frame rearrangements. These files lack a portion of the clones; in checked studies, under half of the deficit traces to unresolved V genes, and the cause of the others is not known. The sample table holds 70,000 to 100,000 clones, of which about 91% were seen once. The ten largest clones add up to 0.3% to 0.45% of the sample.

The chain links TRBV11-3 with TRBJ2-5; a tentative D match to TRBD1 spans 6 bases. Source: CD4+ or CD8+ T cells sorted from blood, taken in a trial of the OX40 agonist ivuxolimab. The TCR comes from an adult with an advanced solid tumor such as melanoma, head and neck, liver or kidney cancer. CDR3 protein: CASSSDSQETQYF. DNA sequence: TGTGCCAGCAGCTCGGACAGCCAAGAGACCCAGTACTTC.